This is a list of T cell receptor beta chains from one sample in a study of neurological immune-mediated disorders. TCRdb ran MiXCR on the 5' RACE reads and lists one entry per CDR3 protein. The sample comprises roughly 62,000 distinct CDR3 sequences, about 2.5% of which are singletons, and around 3% rests with the top ten. Sequencing used PBMCs. Source of these receptors: a man aged 50 to 59 with multiple sclerosis. The CDR3 runs from the conserved cysteine through the conserved F or W. D genes are given only for firm matches. The size field reads once, few, many or a size class.

V gene	clone size	CDR3 length	J gene	D gene	CDR3 DNA	CDR3 protein
TRBV5-6	many	13	TRBJ2-3	TRBD1	TGTGCCAGCAGCATTGGGACAGGGTCGACGCAGTATTTT	CASSIGTGSTQYF
TRBV7-2	many	12	TRBJ2-7	-	TGTGCCAGCAGCGCTAGGTCCTACGAGCAGTACTTC	CASSARSYEQYF
TRBV11-2	many	13	TRBJ2-5	-	TGTGCCAGCAGCTTCGGCTACCAAGAGACCCAGTACTTC	CASSFGYQETQYF
TRBV5-1	many	18	TRBJ2-6	-	TGCGCCAGCAGCTTGGATATGTCCCCGGCGCGGGGGGCCAACGTCCTGACTTTC	CASSLDMSPARGANVLTF
TRBV20-1	few	17	TRBJ2-2	-	TGCAGTGCTAGAGATCCCTTACCGGGGCTCGCGACTGGGGAGCTGTTTTTT	CSARDPLPGLATGELFF
TRBV5-1	many	14	TRBJ1-1	-	TGCGCCAGCAGGCTGGGACGGCCGAACACTGAAGCTTTCTTT	CASRLGRPNTEAFF
TRBV5-1	many	13	TRBJ2-2	-	TGCGCCAGCAGCTTCCAAAACCCCGGGGAGCTGTTTTTT	CASSFQNPGELFF
TRBV9	many	16	TRBJ1-1	TRBD1	TGTGCCAGCAGCTACGCCGGGACAGGGTTGAACACTGAAGCTTTCTTT	CASSYAGTGLNTEAFF
TRBV20-1	many	12	TRBJ1-2	-	TGCAGTGCGAGGACAGAGAACTATGGCTACACCTTC	CSARTENYGYTF
TRBV4-2	many	14	TRBJ2-3	-	TGTGCCAGCAGCCAAGAGCTGCAGGGAAGGTGGGCGTATTTT	CASSQELQGRWAYF
TRBV6-5	many	14	TRBJ1-1	TRBD1	TGTGCCAGCAGCCCCCGACAGGGGGCCATTGAAGCTTTCTTT	CASSPRQGAIEAFF
TRBV20-1	many	20	TRBJ2-1	TRBD2	TGCAGTGCTAGTCAAACCGGACTAGCGGGGGGGTCCCAATACGACAATGAGCAGTTCTTC	CSASQTGLAGGSQYDNEQFF
TRBV20-1	many	14	TRBJ2-2	-	TGCAGTGCTAGAGTAGACGGGGCCACCGGGGAGCTGTTTTTT	CSARVDGATGELFF
TRBV20-1	many	14	TRBJ1-1	-	TGCAGTGCTAGAGATAACAGTGTGGACACTGAAGCTTTCTTT	CSARDNSVDTEAFF
TRBV11-2	many	15	TRBJ2-4	-	TGTGCCAGCAGCTTAGGCCAGGGGATTAAAAACATTCAGTACTTC	CASSLGQGIKNIQYF
TRBV5-1	many	13	TRBJ2-3	-	TGCGCCAGCAGCCTCCCCTATGGGGATACGCAGTATTTT	CASSLPYGDTQYF
TRBV5-1	many	14	TRBJ2-3	-	TGCGCCAGCAGCTTTACAGAGAGCACAGATACGCAGTATTTT	CASSFTESTDTQYF
TRBV7-9	many	13	TRBJ2-5	-	TGTGCCAGCACAAGGGGGGCCGGGGAGACCCAGTACTTC	CASTRGAGETQYF
TRBV20-1	many	16	TRBJ2-1	TRBD1	TGCAGTGCCCGGAAAAACAGGGGGAACTCCTACAATGAGCAGTTCTTC	CSARKNRGNSYNEQFF
TRBV15	many	12	TRBJ2-1	-	TGTGCCACCAGCACCACAGGCAGTGAGCAGTTCTTC	CATSTTGSEQFF
TRBV19	few	14	TRBJ1-6	TRBD1	TGTGCCAGCATTGACAGGGGGCGGAATTCACCCCTCCACTTT	CASIDRGRNSPLHF
TRBV7-2	many	15	TRBJ1-2	-	TGTGCCAGCAGCCAAGGGAGCGGGGGCGCCTATGGCTACACCTTC	CASSQGSGGAYGYTF
TRBV27	many	15	TRBJ1-2	-	TGTGCCAGCAGTAGCAGCCGGGACATGTCCTATGGCTACACCTTC	CASSSSRDMSYGYTF
TRBV20-1	many	14	TRBJ2-7	-	TGCAGTGCTAGAGATCCCCGGACACCCTACGAGCAGTACTTC	CSARDPRTPYEQYF
TRBV7-2	many	16	TRBJ1-2	TRBD1	TGTGCCAGCAGCTCCCGACGCAGGGGGCGCGTTTATGGCTACACCTTC	CASSSRRRGRVYGYTF
TRBV7-2	many	15	TRBJ1-3	-	TGTGCCAGCAGCTTACTCAGTACCTCTGGAAACACCATATATTTT	CASSLLSTSGNTIYF
TRBV6-6	many	15	TRBJ2-1	TRBD1	TGTGCCAGCAGCACACCGGGACAGTCCTACAATGAGCAGTTCTTC	CASSTPGQSYNEQFF
TRBV6-2/TRBV6-3	few	13	TRBJ1-2	-	TGTGCCAGCTCTGCCGCTAACTCCTATGGCTACACCTTC	CASSAANSYGYTF
TRBV27	many	16	TRBJ2-4	-	TGTGCCAGCAGTTTACTAGCGTCACTAGCCAAAAACATTCAGTACTTC	CASSLLASLAKNIQYF
TRBV11-2	many	13	TRBJ1-1	TRBD1	TGTGCCAGCAGCTTAGCCATGACAGGGGAAGCTTTCTTT	CASSLAMTGEAFF
TRBV9	many	17	TRBJ2-7	TRBD1	TGTGCCAGCAGCGTAGATCCCGGGACAGGGTTAATCTACGAGCAGTACTTC	CASSVDPGTGLIYEQYF
TRBV12-3/TRBV12-4	many	12	TRBJ1-2	TRBD1	TGTGCCAGCAGTCTGGACAGGAAAAACTACACCTTC	CASSLDRKNYTF
TRBV27	many	17	TRBJ2-7	TRBD2	TGTGCCAGCAGCCATAAAGCGGGGGCCTCAGGTTTCTACGAGCAGTACTTC	CASSHKAGASGFYEQYF
TRBV7-2	many	15	TRBJ2-5	TRBD2	TGTGCCAGCAGCCGAGCGGGGGGGCCAGTGGAGACCCAGTACTTC	CASSRAGGPVETQYF
TRBV12-3/TRBV12-4	many	15	TRBJ2-7	TRBD1	TGTGCCAGCACTCCCTTTGAGACAGGGCCCTACGAGCAGTACTTC	CASTPFETGPYEQYF